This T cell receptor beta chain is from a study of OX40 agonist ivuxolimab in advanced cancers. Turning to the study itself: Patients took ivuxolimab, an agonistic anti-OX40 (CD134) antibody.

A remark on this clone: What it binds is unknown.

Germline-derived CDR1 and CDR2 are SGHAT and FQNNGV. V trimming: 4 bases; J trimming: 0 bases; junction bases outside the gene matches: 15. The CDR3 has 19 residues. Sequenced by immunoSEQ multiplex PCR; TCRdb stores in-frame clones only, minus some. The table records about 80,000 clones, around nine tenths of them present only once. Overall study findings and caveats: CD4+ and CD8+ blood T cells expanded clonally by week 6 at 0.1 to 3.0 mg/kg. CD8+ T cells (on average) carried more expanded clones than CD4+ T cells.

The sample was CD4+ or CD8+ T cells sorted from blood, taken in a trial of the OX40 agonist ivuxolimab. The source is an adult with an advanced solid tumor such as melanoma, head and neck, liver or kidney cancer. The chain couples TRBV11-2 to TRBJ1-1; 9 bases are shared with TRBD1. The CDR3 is CASSSYRTGEYTMNTEAFF. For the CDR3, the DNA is TGTGCCAGCAGCTCTTACCGGACAGGGGAATACACCATGAACACTGAAGCTTTCTTT.